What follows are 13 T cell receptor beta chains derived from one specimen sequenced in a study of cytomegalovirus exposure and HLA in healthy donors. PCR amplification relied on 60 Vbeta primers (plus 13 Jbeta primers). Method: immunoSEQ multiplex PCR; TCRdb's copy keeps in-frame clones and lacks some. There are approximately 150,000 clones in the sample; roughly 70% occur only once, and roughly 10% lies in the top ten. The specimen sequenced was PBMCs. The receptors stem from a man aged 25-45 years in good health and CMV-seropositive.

CDR3 loop: CASTPPGTRVQYF. For the CDR3, the DNA is TGTGCCAGCACCCCCCCGGGGACACGGGTGCAGTACTTC. The chain uses TRBV28 and TRBJ2-7, with D possibly being TRBD1 (6 bases). The germline CDR1 and CDR2 sequences are MDHEN and SYDVKM. The V gene lost 7 bases and the J gene lost 9 bases, with 19 bases spanning the gap. The CDR3 has 13 residues.

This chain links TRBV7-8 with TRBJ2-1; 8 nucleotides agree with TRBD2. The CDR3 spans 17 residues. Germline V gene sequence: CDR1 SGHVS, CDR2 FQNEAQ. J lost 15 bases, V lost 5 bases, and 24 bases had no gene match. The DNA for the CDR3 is TGTGCCAGCAGCCTAAACAGGGTTCCGGGAGGCGGGAGGACGAGGTTCTTC. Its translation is CASSLNRVPGGGRTRFF.

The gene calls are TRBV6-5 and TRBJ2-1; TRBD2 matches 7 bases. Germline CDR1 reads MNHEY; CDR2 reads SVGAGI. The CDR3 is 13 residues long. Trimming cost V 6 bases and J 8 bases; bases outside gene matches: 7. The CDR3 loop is CASRWTRSDEQFF. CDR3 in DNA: TGTGCCAGCAGGTGGACTAGATCGGATGAGCAGTTCTTC.

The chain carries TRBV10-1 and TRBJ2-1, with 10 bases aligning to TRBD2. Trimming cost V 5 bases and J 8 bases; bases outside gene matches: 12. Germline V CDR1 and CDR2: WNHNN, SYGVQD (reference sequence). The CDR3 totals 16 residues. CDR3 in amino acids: CASSFLAGVFTDEQFF. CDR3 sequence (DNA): TGCGCCAGCAGTTTTCTAGCGGGAGTCTTTACTGATGAGCAGTTCTTC.

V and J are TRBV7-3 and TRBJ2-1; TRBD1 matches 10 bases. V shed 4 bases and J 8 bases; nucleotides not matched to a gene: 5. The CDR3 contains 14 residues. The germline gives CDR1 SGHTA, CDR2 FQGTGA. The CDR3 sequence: CASSSPGQGHEQFF. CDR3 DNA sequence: TGTGCCAGCAGCTCGCCGGGACAGGGGCATGAGCAGTTCTTC.

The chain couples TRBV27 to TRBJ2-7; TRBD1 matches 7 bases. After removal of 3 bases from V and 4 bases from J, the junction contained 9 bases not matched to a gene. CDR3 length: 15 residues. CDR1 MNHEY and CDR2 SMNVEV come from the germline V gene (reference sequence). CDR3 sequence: CASSFYRGRKYEQYF. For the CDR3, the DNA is TGTGCCAGCAGTTTCTACAGGGGCCGCAAGTACGAGCAGTACTTC.

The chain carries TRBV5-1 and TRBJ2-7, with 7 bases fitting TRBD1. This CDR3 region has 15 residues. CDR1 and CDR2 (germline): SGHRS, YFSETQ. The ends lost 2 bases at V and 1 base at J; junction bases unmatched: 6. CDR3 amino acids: CASSFTGTVSYEQYF. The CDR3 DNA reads TGCGCCAGCAGCTTTACCGGGACAGTTTCCTACGAGCAGTACTTC.

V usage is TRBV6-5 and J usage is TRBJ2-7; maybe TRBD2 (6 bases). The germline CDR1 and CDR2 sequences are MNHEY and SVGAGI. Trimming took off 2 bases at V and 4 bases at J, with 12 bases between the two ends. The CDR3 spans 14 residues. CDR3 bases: TGTGCCAGCAGTTACGCGGGAAGGGCGTACGAGCAGTACTTC. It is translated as CASSYAGRAYEQYF.

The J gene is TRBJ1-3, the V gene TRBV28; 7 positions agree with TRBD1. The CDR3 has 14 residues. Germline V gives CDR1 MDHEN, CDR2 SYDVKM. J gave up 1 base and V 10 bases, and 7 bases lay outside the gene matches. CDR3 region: CATFHRGSGNTIYF. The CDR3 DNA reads TGTGCCACGTTCCACAGGGGTTCTGGAAACACCATATATTTT.

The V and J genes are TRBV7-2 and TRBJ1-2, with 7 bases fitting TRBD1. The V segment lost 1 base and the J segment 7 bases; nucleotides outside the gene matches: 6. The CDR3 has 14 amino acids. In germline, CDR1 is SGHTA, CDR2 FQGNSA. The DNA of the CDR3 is TGTGCCAGCAGCTTAGGAGAGGGGGCGGGTGGCTACACCTTC. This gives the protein CASSLGEGAGGYTF.

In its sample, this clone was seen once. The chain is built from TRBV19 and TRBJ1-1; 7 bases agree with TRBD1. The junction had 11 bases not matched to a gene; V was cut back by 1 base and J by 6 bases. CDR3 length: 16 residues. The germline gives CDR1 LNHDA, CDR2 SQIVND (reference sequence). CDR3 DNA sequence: TGTGCCAGTAGTATAGGGGGGGAGACAGGGAAGCCTGAAGCTTTCTTT. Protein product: CASSIGGETGKPEAFF.

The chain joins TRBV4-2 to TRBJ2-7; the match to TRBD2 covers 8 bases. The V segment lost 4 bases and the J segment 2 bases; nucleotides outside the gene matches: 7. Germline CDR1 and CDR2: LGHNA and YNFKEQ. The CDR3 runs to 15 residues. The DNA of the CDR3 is TGTGCCAGCAGCCCACCGGGACTAGTTACCTACGAGCAGTACTTC. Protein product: CASSPPGLVTYEQYF.

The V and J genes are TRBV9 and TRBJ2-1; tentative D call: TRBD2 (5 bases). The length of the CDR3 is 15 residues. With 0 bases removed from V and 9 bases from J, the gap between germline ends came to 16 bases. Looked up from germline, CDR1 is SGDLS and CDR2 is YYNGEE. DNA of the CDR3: TGTGCCAGCAGCGTAGAAGCGGAAGTGTGGAGTGAGCAGTTCTTC. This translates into CASSVEAEVWSEQFF.